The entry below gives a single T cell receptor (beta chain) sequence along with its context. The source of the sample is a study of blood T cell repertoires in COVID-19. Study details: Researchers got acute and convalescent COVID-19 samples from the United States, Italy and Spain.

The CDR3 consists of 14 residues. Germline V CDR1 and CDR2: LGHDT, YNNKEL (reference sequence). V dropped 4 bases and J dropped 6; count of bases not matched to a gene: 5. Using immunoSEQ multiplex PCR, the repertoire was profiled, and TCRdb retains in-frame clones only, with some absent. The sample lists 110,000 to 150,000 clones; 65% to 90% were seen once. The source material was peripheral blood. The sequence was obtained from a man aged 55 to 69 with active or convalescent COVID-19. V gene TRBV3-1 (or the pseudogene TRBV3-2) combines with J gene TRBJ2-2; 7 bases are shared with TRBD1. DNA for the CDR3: TGTGCCAGCAGCCGTACCGACAGGGCCGGGGAGCTGTTTTTT. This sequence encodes CASSRTDRAGELFF.